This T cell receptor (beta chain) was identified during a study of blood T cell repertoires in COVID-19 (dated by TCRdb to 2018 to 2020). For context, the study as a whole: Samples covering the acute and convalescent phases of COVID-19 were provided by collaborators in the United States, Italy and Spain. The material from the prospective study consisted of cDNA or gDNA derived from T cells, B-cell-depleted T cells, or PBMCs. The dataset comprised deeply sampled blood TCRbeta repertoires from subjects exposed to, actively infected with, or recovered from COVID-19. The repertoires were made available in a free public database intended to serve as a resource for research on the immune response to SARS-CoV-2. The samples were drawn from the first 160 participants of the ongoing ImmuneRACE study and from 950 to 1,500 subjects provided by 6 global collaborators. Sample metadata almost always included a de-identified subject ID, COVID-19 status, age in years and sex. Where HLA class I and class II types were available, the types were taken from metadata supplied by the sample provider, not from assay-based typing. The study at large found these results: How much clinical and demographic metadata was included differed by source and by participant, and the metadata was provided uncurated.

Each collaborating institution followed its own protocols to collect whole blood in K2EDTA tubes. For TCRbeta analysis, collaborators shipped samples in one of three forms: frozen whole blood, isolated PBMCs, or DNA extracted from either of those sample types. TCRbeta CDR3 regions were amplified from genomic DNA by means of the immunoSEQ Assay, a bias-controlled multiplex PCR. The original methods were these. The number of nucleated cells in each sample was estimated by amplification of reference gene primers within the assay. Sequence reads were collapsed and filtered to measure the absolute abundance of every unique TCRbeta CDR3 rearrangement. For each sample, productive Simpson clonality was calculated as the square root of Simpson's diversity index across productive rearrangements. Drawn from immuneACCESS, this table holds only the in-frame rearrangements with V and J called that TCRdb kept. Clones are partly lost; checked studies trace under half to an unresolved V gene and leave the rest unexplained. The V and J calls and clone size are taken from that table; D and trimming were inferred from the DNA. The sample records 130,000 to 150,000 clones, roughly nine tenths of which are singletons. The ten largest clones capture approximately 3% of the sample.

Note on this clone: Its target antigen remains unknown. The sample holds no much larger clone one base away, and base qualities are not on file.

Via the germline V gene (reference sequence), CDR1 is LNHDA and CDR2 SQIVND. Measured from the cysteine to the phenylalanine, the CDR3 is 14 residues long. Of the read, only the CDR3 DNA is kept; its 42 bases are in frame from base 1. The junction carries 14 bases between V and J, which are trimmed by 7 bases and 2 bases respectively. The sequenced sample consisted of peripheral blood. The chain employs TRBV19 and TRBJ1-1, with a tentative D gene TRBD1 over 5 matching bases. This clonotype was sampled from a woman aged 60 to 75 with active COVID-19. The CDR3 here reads CASTWQGGNTEAFF. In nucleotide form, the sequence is TGTGCCAGTACTTGGCAGGGCGGCAACACTGAAGCTTTCTTT.